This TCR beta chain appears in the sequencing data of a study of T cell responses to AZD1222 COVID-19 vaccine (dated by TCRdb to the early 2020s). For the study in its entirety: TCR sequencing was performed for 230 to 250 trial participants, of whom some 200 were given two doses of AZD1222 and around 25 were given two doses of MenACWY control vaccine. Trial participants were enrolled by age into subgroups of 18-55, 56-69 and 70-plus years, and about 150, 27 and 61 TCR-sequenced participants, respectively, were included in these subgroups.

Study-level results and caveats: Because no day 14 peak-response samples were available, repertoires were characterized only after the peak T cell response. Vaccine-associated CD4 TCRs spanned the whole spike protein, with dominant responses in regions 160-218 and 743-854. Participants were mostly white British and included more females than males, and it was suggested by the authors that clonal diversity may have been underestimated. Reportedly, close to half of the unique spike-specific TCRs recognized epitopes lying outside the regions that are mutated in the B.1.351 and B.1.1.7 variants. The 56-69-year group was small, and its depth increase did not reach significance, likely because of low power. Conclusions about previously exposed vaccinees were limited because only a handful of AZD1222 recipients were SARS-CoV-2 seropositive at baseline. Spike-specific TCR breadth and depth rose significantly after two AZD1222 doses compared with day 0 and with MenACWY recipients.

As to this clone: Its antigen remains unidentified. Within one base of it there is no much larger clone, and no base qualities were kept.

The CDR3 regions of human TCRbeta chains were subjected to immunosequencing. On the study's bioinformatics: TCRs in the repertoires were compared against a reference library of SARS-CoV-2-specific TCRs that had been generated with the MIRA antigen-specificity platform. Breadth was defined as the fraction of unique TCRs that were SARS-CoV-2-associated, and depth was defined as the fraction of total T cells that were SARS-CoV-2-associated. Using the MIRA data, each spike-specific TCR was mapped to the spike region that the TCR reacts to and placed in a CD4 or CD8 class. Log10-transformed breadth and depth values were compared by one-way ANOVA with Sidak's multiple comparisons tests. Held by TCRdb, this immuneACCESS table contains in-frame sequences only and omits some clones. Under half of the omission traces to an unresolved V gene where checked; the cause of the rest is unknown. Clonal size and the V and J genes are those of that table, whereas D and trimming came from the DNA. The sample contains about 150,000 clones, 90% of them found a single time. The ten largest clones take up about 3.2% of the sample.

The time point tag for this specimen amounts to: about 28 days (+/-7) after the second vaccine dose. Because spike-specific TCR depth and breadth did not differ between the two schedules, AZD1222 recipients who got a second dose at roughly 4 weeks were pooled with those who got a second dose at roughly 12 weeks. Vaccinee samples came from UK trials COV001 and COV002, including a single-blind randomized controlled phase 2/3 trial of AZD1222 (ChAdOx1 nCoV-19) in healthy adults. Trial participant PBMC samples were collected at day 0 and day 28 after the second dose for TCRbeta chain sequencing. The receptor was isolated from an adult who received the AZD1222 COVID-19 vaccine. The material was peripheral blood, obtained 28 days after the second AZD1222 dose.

This receptor carries the CDR3 CASSQWKETQYF. The DNA sequence is TGTGCCAGCAGCCAATGGAAAGAGACCCAGTACTTC. This receptor chain uses TRBV14 and TRBJ2-5, with the D segment identity uncertain. The germline V gene provides CDR1 SGHDN and CDR2 FVKESK. The CDR3 has 12 amino acids, counting the end cysteine and phenylalanine. Only the CDR3 DNA is retained, 36 bases long and in frame from the first base. Cut back by 2 bases and 3 bases, the V and J ends lie 4 bases apart. Beyond the CDR3, the reference TRBV14 and TRBJ2-5 genes provide the residues; the full variable domain reads: EAGVTQFPSHSVIEKGQTVTLRCDPISGHDNLYWYRRVMGKEIKFLLHFVKESKQDESGMPNNRFLAERTGGTYSTLKVQPAELEDSGVYFCASSQWKETQYFGPGTRLLVL.